The following is a TCR beta chain sequence with its context. Its antigen is undetermined. These data belong to a study of early T cells in non-severe SARS-CoV-2 infection. Whole-study context: RNA in bulk from unsorted whole blood was sequenced, and chains were unpaired.

The CDR3 contains 13 residues. Trimming cost V 4 bases and J 7 bases, with 12 bases left between them. Germline V CDR1 and CDR2: SGDLS, YYNGEE. Whole-study findings and limits: Anti-spike CD8 responses were favored in VDJdb matching, and private and CD4 specificities were missed.

Attachment of unique molecular identifiers to individual cDNA molecules was performed. TCRdb analysed the 5' RACE reads with MiXCR anew, one entry per CDR3 protein. This table has about 50,000 distinct CDR3 sequences, approximately 8.5% appearing once. This receptor was obtained from an adult who was a healthcare worker with PCR-confirmed SARS-CoV-2 infection or an uninfected control (not recorded which). Sequencing was performed on whole blood. The rearrangement joins TRBV9 to TRBJ2-1; D is undetermined. The CDR3 reads CASSIEDGNEQFF. The CDR3 DNA reads as TGTGCCAGCAGCATCGAAGATGGGAATGAGCAGTTCTTC.